Following are 27 T cell receptor beta chains from one sample sequenced in a study of shared clonotypes between healthy human individuals. Repertoires were generated with immunoSEQ multiplex PCR, while TCRdb's copy carries only in-frame clones and drops some. The sample comprises some 2 million clones, about 95% of which are singletons, and 0.1% to 0.15% rests with the top ten. Material for sequencing was naive CD4+ T cells sorted from blood. Subset specified: CD45RA+ positively selected. Receptor source: a man aged 18 to 29 in good health.

A single count supports this clone. This rearrangement joins TRBV30 to TRBJ1-4; possibly TRBD1 for D (5 bases). CDR3 size: 15 residues. Trimming pared 0 bases from V and 7 bases from J, leaving 15 bases between. Germline CDR1 is GTSNPN and CDR2 is SVGIG (reference sequence). This chain's CDR3 is CAWSVNRGNSEKLFF. As DNA, the CDR3 is TGTGCCTGGAGTGTAAATAGGGGAAACAGTGAAAAACTGTTTTTT.

The genes are TRBV5-1 and TRBJ2-2; D might be TRBD2 (6 bases). V lost 4 bases, J lost 6 bases, and 19 bases lay in between. The CDR3 totals 16 residues. The germline CDR1 and CDR2 sequences are SGHRS and YFSETQ. The CDR3 DNA follows: TGCGCCAGCAGCCCCATAGGGGCGGGGATCGCCGGGGAGCTGTTTTTT. It codes for CASSPIGAGIAGELFF.

The chain carries TRBV18 and TRBJ2-1; 15 bases align to TRBD2. After removal of 0 bases from V and 9 bases from J, the junction contained 6 bases not matched to a gene. CDR3 length: 17 amino acids. Germline CDR1 and CDR2: KGHSH and LQKENI. Written as DNA, the CDR3 is TGTGCCAGCTCACCACCGGGACTAGCGGGAGGTGGTTTTGAGCAGTTCTTC. Translating it yields CASSPPGLAGGGFEQFF.

The chain links TRBV2 to TRBJ1-1; D possibly corresponds to TRBD1 (5 bases). The V gene's germline CDR1 is SNHLY and CDR2 FYNNEI. V dropped 6 bases and J dropped 1 base, with 12 bases sitting between them. The CDR3 has 14 residues. CDR3 in amino acids: CASRSRQGNTEAFF. The DNA of the CDR3 is TGTGCCAGCAGAAGTAGGCAGGGGAACACTGAAGCTTTCTTT.

The chain recombines TRBV18 with TRBJ2-7; D remains unclear. V lost 4 bases and J 0 bases, leaving 7 bases between the germline ends. The CDR3 contains 13 residues. The germline V gene encodes CDR1 KGHSH and CDR2 LQKENI. CDR3 sequence: CASSRESSYEQYF. CDR3 DNA: TGTGCCAGCTCACGAGAGAGCTCCTACGAGCAGTACTTC.

The chain uses TRBV5-1 and TRBJ2-2; D might be TRBD2 (5 bases). Germline assignment: CDR1 SGHRS and CDR2 YFSETQ. The CDR3 runs 17 residues. V was cut by 0 bases and J by 5 bases, with 17 bases left in between. CDR3 protein: CASSLDTGSRVTGELFF. DNA of the CDR3: TGCGCCAGCAGCTTGGATACGGGCTCGAGGGTGACCGGGGAGCTGTTTTTT.

This clone showed up just once. The V call is TRBV19, the J call TRBJ2-7, with TRBD1 identical over 7 bases. From germline, CDR1 is LNHDA and CDR2 SQIVND (reference sequence). This CDR3 region has 14 residues. The junction had 12 bases not matched to a gene; V was cut back by 7 bases and J by 6 bases. In nucleotides, the CDR3 is TGTGCCAGTACCCCAGACGACAGGGTTGGCGAGCAGTACTTC. This translates into CASTPDDRVGEQYF.

The V gene is TRBV27, the J gene TRBJ1-2; 7 bases are shared with TRBD1. The length of the CDR3 is 15 residues. Germline V gene data show CDR1 as MNHEY and CDR2 as SMNVEV (reference sequence). With 2 bases clipped from V and 8 bases from J, the junction kept 11 bases outside the gene matches. CDR3 loop: CASSLLPWGQRGYTF. The CDR3 DNA reads as TGTGCCAGCAGTTTACTGCCCTGGGGACAGAGGGGCTACACCTTC.

The chain links TRBV5-1 to TRBJ1-4; 7 bases line up with TRBD1. CDR1 SGHRS and CDR2 YFSETQ come from the germline V gene. V lost 4 bases and J lost 2; bases outside the gene matches: 5. CDR3 length: 15 residues. CDR3 sequence: CASSDPGQTNEKLFF. The CDR3 DNA follows: TGCGCCAGCAGCGACCCGGGACAGACTAATGAAAAACTGTTTTTT.

The rearrangement uses TRBV27 and TRBJ2-5, with 11 bases aligning to TRBD2. The CDR3 consists of 13 residues. Germline CDR1 and CDR2: MNHEY and SMNVEV (reference sequence). J lost 7 bases, V lost 3 bases, and 1 base had no gene match. The DNA of the CDR3 is TGTGCCAGCAGTTTCGGGACTAGCGGGACCCAGTACTTC. Translation gives CASSFGTSGTQYF.

The chain combines TRBV6-5 with TRBJ1-1, with a weak D call TRBD1 (5 bases). From germline, CDR1 is MNHEY and CDR2 SVGAGI. The CDR3 spans 13 residues. Trimming shortened V by 10 bases and J by 2 bases, and 14 bases separated the two germline ends. The CDR3 is CATGRQTNTEAFF. CDR3 nucleotide sequence: TGTGCCACAGGACGACAGACTAACACTGAAGCTTTCTTT.

Turning to this clone: At one boundary the junction diverges from the germline segment, which might be a read error. The rearrangement links TRBV28 to TRBJ2-4, with D maybe TRBD1 (6 bases). Germline assignment: CDR1 MDHEN and CDR2 SYDVKM. CDR3 size: 14 residues. The CDR3 spells CASSWDIGLNIQYF. As DNA, the CDR3 is TGTGCCAGTAGTTGGGACATCGGGCTGAACATTCAGTACTTC. Based on the CDR3 plus reference TRBV28 and TRBJ2-4, the full variable domain is DVKVTQSSRYLVKRTGEKVFLECVQDMDHENMFWYRQDPGLGLRLIYFSYDVKMKEKGDIPEGYSVSREKKERFSLILESASTNQTSMYLCASSWDIGLNIQYFGAGTRLSVL.

The chain recombines TRBV28 with TRBJ1-4; TRBD1 is a possible D gene (5 bases). Per the germline V gene, CDR1 is MDHEN and CDR2 is SYDVKM. V was shortened by 8 bases and J by 7 bases, with 11 bases between the two germline ends. CDR3 size: 12 residues. The CDR3, as DNA: TGTGCCAGCGGCGGGGGTGGTGAAAAACTGTTTTTT. This encodes CASGGGGEKLFF.

The chain recombines TRBV19 with TRBJ1-5, with D possibly being TRBD1 (6 bases). V was shortened by 5 bases and J by 4 bases, with 9 bases between the two germline ends. The CDR3 is 13 amino acids. CDR1 is LNHDA and CDR2 is SQIVND in the germline V gene (reference sequence). For the CDR3, the DNA is TGTGCCAGTAGTTATACAGGGAATCAGCCCCAGCATTTT. Protein: CASSYTGNQPQHF.

The rearrangement links TRBV25-1 to TRBJ2-7; the D call may be TRBD1 or TRBD2 (5 bases each). The CDR3 spans 12 residues. Trimming pared 1 base from V and 4 bases from J, leaving 5 bases between. Germline assignment: CDR1 MGHDK and CDR2 SYGVNS. As DNA, the CDR3 is TGTGCCAGCAGTGAATGGGGGTACGAGCAGTACTTC. This gives the protein CASSEWGYEQYF.

This clone was recorded once. The V and J genes are TRBV9 and TRBJ2-7, with D perhaps matching TRBD2 (5 bases). The CDR3 sequence is 13 residues long. The ends were cut back, 0 bases at V and 4 bases at J, with 8 bases in the middle. Germline CDR1 reads SGDLS; CDR2 reads YYNGEE. The CDR3 DNA reads as TGTGCCAGCAGCGTAGACGAGGGATACGAGCAGTACTTC. Protein: CASSVDEGYEQYF.

This clone has only one observation. The chain combines TRBV5-5 with TRBJ1-3; D may be TRBD1 (6 bases). Germline-derived CDR1 and CDR2 are SGHKS and YYEKEE (reference sequence). V lost 1 base to trimming and J lost 2 bases, with 7 bases between them. The CDR3 is 14 amino acids. The chain's CDR3 is CASSLTGPGNTIYF. The CDR3 DNA reads as TGTGCCAGCAGCTTGACAGGGCCTGGAAACACCATATATTTT.

The chain employs TRBV28 and TRBJ2-4; TRBD2 aligns across 11 bases. V lost 4 bases and J lost 7; bases outside the gene matches: 15. The CDR3 has 18 residues. Germline V gene sequence: CDR1 MDHEN, CDR2 SYDVKM. CDR3 nucleotide sequence: TGTGCCAGCAGTTCTGGGTATCTAGCGGGGGGACGCCGGAACATTCAGTACTTC. This encodes CASSSGYLAGGRRNIQYF.

V usage is TRBV19 and J usage is TRBJ1-2; D possibly corresponds to TRBD1 (6 bases). The CDR3 spans 14 residues. Trimming cost V 3 bases and J 8 bases, with 16 bases left between them. CDR1 and CDR2 from the germline V gene are LNHDA and SQIVND (reference sequence). The CDR3 protein is CASSIMGAPQGYTF. As DNA, the CDR3 is TGTGCCAGTAGTATTATGGGGGCGCCCCAGGGCTACACCTTC.

The rearrangement uses TRBV27 and TRBJ2-7; 11 bases agree with TRBD2. The J segment lost 3 bases and the V segment lost 6 bases, leaving 4 bases of the junction unmatched. Germline CDR1 and CDR2: MNHEY and SMNVEV (reference sequence). This CDR3 has 14 residues. The CDR3 here is CASSGLAGNYEQYF. Here the CDR3 DNA reads TGTGCCAGCAGCGGACTAGCGGGTAACTACGAGCAGTACTTC.

The chain uses TRBV7-9 and TRBJ2-5, with 10 bases aligning to TRBD2. Germline V gene data show CDR1 as SEHNR and CDR2 as FQNEAQ (reference sequence). The CDR3 runs 13 residues. V was pared by 7 bases and J by 4 bases, with 3 bases of the junction left unmatched. CDR3 amino acids: CASILAGAETQYF. In DNA, the CDR3 is TGTGCCAGCATCCTAGCGGGAGCAGAGACCCAGTACTTC.

The chain links TRBV6-6 to TRBJ1-1; TRBD1 might be the D (6 bases). V lost 8 bases to trimming and J lost 0 bases, with 10 bases between them. The germline gives CDR1 MNHNY, CDR2 SVGAGI (reference sequence). CDR3 length: 13 amino acids. The CDR3 sequence is CASRQDMNTEAFF. Written as DNA, the CDR3 is TGTGCCAGCCGACAGGACATGAACACTGAAGCTTTCTTT.

The chain carries TRBV7-2 and TRBJ1-2; D not certain. The V gene's germline CDR1 is SGHTA and CDR2 FQGNSA. V gave up 4 bases and J gave up 4 bases, with 10 bases separating them. This CDR3 has 13 residues. DNA of the CDR3: TGTGCCAGCAGCTCTACTGTTACCTATGGCTACACCTTC. This translates into CASSSTVTYGYTF.

This chain joins TRBV7-8 and TRBJ1-5; D is uncertain. The germline V gene encodes CDR1 SGHVS and CDR2 FQNEAQ. Trimming stripped 7 bases from V and 3 bases from J, with 16 bases between. The CDR3 has 15 residues. The CDR3, as DNA: TGTGCCAGCAATCAGGACGGGCTCGCCAATCAGCCCCAGCATTTT. It translates to CASNQDGLANQPQHF.

Only one count was recorded for this clone. The chain is built from TRBV30 and TRBJ2-5; possible D gene TRBD1, 5 bases. The CDR3 totals 12 residues. In germline, CDR1 is GTSNPN, CDR2 SVGIG (reference sequence). The ends were cut back, 2 bases at V and 3 bases at J, with 7 bases in the middle. The CDR3 DNA follows: TGTGCCTGGAGTCGGACAAAAGAGACCCAGTACTTC. This sequence encodes CAWSRTKETQYF.

The chain carries TRBV30 and TRBJ1-1, with no clear D. The V and J ends lost 2 bases and 6 bases respectively, with 7 bases between them. There are 11 residues in the CDR3. In germline, CDR1 is GTSNPN, CDR2 SVGIG (reference sequence). CDR3: CAWSNRAEAFF. The CDR3 DNA is TGTGCCTGGAGTAATAGGGCTGAAGCTTTCTTT.

V is TRBV7-8 and J is TRBJ1-5; D may be TRBD1 (5 bases). This CDR3 is built from 15 residues. CDR1 is SGHVS, CDR2 FQNEAQ, per germline. Trimming left V 1 base short and J 2 bases short, with 9 bases between. In DNA form, the CDR3 reads TGTGCCAGCAGCTTAGAGTGGGACGGCAATCAGCCCCAGCATTTT. Translated, it gives CASSLEWDGNQPQHF.